One and the same sample provided the 28 T cell receptor beta chains below, sequenced in a study of T cell changes during pregnancy in multiple sclerosis. Assay: immunoSEQ multiplex PCR; the TCRdb copy retains only in-frame clones and omits some. The table lists 66,000 or so clones, around 89% of them singletons. The sequenced sample was peripheral blood, obtained in the first trimester of pregnancy. The receptors shown here come from a female donor in good health, enrolled as a control in a pregnancy study.

The chain uses TRBV15 and TRBJ2-3, with TRBD2 matching over 15 bases. The J segment lost 4 bases and the V segment lost 3 bases, leaving 8 bases of the junction unmatched. This CDR3 comprises 18 residues. Germline-derived CDR1 and CDR2 are LNHNV and YYDKDF (reference sequence). The CDR3, as DNA: TGTGCCACCAGCAGGGCCAGGACTAGCGGGGGGGCAGCAGATACGCAGTATTTT. Encoded protein: CATSRARTSGGAADTQYF.

The CDR3: CASRGGQGRNEKLFF. CDR3 bases: TGTGCCAGCAGGGGCGGACAGGGTCGTAATGAAAAACTGTTTTTT. The chain is built from TRBV2 and TRBJ1-4; 8 nucleotides line up with TRBD1. V lost 6 bases to trimming and J lost 4 bases; unmatched junction nucleotides: 7. CDR1 SNHLY and CDR2 FYNNEI come from the germline V gene. The CDR3 runs 15 residues.

This clone occurred once. The chain carries TRBV29-1 and TRBJ2-1; D is possibly TRBD1 (7 bases). The CDR3 is made up of 13 amino acids. Per the germline V gene, CDR1 is SQVTM and CDR2 is ANQGSEA. The V and J ends lost 1 base and 8 bases respectively, with 12 bases between them. The CDR3 DNA reads TGCAGCGTTGAAGTAGCCAGGGGGGATGAGCAGTTCTTC. This codes for CSVEVARGDEQFF.

The chain employs TRBV27 and TRBJ2-1; 9 nucleotides align to TRBD2. Germline V gene sequence: CDR1 MNHEY, CDR2 SMNVEV (reference sequence). After removal of 8 bases from V and 4 bases from J, the junction contained 6 bases not matched to a gene. The length of the CDR3 is 14 residues. This CDR3 is CASGSGGPYNEQFF. The CDR3 DNA reads as TGTGCCAGCGGGAGCGGGGGGCCGTACAATGAGCAGTTCTTC.

The chain has TRBV5-1 and TRBJ1-1; no clear D. V was trimmed by 4 bases and J by 1 base, leaving 14 bases between them. This CDR3 is 15 amino acids long. The germline CDR1 and CDR2 sequences are SGHRS and YFSETQ. The CDR3, as DNA: TGCGCCAGCAGCCCGGCACTGACAAAGAACACTGAAGCTTTCTTT. Translating it yields CASSPALTKNTEAFF.

This sequence joins TRBV30 and TRBJ2-1, with TRBD2 as a possible D gene (5 bases). Germline V CDR1 and CDR2: GTSNPN, SVGIG (reference sequence). This CDR3 has 15 residues. Trimming removed 0 bases from V and 2 bases from J, with 11 bases in between. CDR3 nucleotide sequence: TGTGCCTGGAGTGTAGGTCTAGCAACCTACAATGAGCAGTTCTTC. Amino acids: CAWSVGLATYNEQFF.

The gene calls are TRBV7-6 and TRBJ2-3, with 9 bases that match TRBD2. The CDR3 length is 17 residues. V trimming: 1 base; J trimming: 2 bases; junction bases outside the gene matches: 7. Per the germline V gene, CDR1 is SGHVS and CDR2 is FNYEAQ. CDR3 nucleotide sequence: TGTGCCAGCAGCTTAGAGGGGGCTAGCGGGGTCACAGATACGCAGTATTTT. It translates to CASSLEGASGVTDTQYF.

This clone is a singleton in its sample. V usage is TRBV10-3 and J usage is TRBJ1-1, with TRBD1 identical over 9 bases. Per the germline V gene, CDR1 is ENHRY and CDR2 is SYGVKD. J lost 8 bases, V lost 3 bases, and 10 bases had no gene match. The CDR3 has 15 amino acids. The CDR3 nucleotides are TGTGCCATCAGTGATCCCGGGACAGGGATTCAAGAAGCTTTCTTT. Protein: CAISDPGTGIQEAFF.

The rearrangement joins TRBV21-1 to TRBJ1-1; the D call TRBD1 from the table was never checked on the DNA. TRBV21-1 is recorded as a pseudogene. The CDR3 sequence is 15 residues long. CDR3 amino acids: CASSTKGQGGTEAFF. CDR3 in DNA: TGTGCCAGCAGCACAAAGGGACAGGGAGGCACTGAAGCTTTCTTT.

V gene TRBV4-3 combines with J gene TRBJ2-5; weak D call: TRBD2 (5 bases). Trimming left V 2 bases short and J 4 bases short, with 14 bases between. CDR3 size: 15 residues. CDR1 is LGHNA and CDR2 is YSLEER in the germline V gene. The CDR3 region has the DNA TGCGCCAGCAGCCAAATTTACGGGGAAGGAGAGACCCAGTACTTC. Its protein product is CASSQIYGEGETQYF.

V and J are TRBV19 and TRBJ1-2; 8 positions match TRBD1. The CDR3 contains 15 residues. V lost 6 bases to trimming and J lost 4 bases; unmatched junction nucleotides: 10. Looked up from germline, CDR1 is LNHDA and CDR2 is SQIVND (reference sequence). The CDR3 DNA sequence: TGTGCCAGTAGGCCTTCTGGGACAGGATCCTATGGCTACACCTTC. Translation: CASRPSGTGSYGYTF.

This chain joins TRBV4-3 and TRBJ1-1; D perhaps matches TRBD1 (5 bases). The CDR3 covers 11 residues. CDR1 and CDR2 from the germline V gene are LGHNA and YSLEER. Trimming stripped 3 bases from V and 10 bases from J, with 9 bases between. CDR3 sequence: CASSHLGVAFF. CDR3 sequence (DNA): TGCGCCAGCAGCCATCTAGGGGTAGCTTTCTTT.

This clone showed up just once. The V call is TRBV7-2, the J call TRBJ1-1; TRBD1 aligns across 7 bases. Germline V gene sequence: CDR1 SGHTA, CDR2 FQGNSA. V lost 5 bases to trimming and J lost 1 base; unmatched junction nucleotides: 1. CDR3 size: 13 residues. In nucleotides, the CDR3 is TGTGCCAGCAGCGGGGACAGGAACACTGAAGCTTTCTTT. It codes for CASSGDRNTEAFF.

The chain has TRBV7-9 and TRBJ1-5; tentative D call: TRBD1 (5 bases). V was cut by 3 bases and J by 9 bases, with 6 bases left in between. CDR1 and CDR2 from the germline V gene are SEHNR and FQNEAQ (reference sequence). The CDR3 loop spans 11 amino acids. CDR3 sequence (DNA): TGTGCCAGCAGCTTCGGGGGGCCCCAGCATTTT. Its translation: CASSFGGPQHF. The complete variable domain, with remaining parts taken from reference TRBV7-9 and TRBJ1-5, reads DTGVSQNPRHKITKRGQNVTFRCDPISEHNRLYWYRQTLGQGPEFLTYFQNEAQLEKSRLLSDRFSAERPKGSFSTLEIQRTEQGDSAMYLCASSFGGPQHFGDGTRLSIL.

The chain employs TRBV15 and TRBJ1-2, with 7 bases lining up with TRBD1. Germline CDR1 LNHNV, CDR2 YYDKDF (reference sequence). The CDR3 spans 15 residues. V lost 5 bases to trimming and J lost 0 bases; unmatched junction nucleotides: 6. CDR3 DNA: TGTGCCACCAGCGCACCGGGACAGCCTAACTATGGCTACACCTTC. It specifies CATSAPGQPNYGYTF.

This clone appeared once. The V gene is TRBV6-6, the J gene TRBJ1-1; the match to TRBD1 covers 9 bases. CDR1 and CDR2 (germline): MNHNY, SVGAGI (reference sequence). Losses at the gene ends were 7 bases for V and 4 bases for J; bases not matched to a gene: 7. The CDR3 contains 14 residues. The chain's CDR3 is CASTNQDRGTEAFF. The CDR3 nucleotides read TGTGCCAGCACCAACCAGGACAGGGGCACTGAAGCTTTCTTT.

The genes are TRBV27 and TRBJ2-1; 8 bases map to TRBD1. The germline CDR1 and CDR2 sequences are MNHEY and SMNVEV (reference sequence). Trimming cost V 6 bases and J 7 bases; bases outside gene matches: 8. This CDR3 comprises 14 residues. CDR3 in DNA: TGTGCCAGCAGCGACAGGGGTATTCCAAATGAGCAGTTCTTC. This sequence encodes CASSDRGIPNEQFF.

The rearrangement joins TRBV2 to TRBJ2-3; no firm D call. Trimming took off 6 bases at V and 2 bases at J, with 15 bases between the two ends. Germline loops: CDR1 SNHLY, CDR2 FYNNEI. The CDR3 runs 15 residues. Here the CDR3 reads CASSPTTQNTDTQYF. DNA for the CDR3: TGTGCCAGCAGCCCAACTACCCAGAACACAGATACGCAGTATTTT. The variable domain in full, completed from reference TRBV2 and TRBJ2-3, reads EPEVTQTPSHQVTQMGQEVILRCVPISNHLYFYWYRQILGQKVEFLVSFYNNEISEKSEIFDDQFSVERPDGSNFTLKIRSTKLEDSAMYFCASSPTTQNTDTQYFGPGTRLTVL.

This clone turned up a few times. The chain has TRBV5-8 and TRBJ1-1; D call uncertain. This CDR3 has 13 residues. Germline loops: CDR1 SGHTS, CDR2 YDEGEE. V was pared by 2 bases and J by 1 base, with 6 bases between. The CDR3 coding sequence is TGTGCCAGCAGCTTCCCCCAGAACACTGAAGCTTTCTTT. This encodes CASSFPQNTEAFF.

This chain joins TRBV10-3 and TRBJ1-2, with D possibly matching TRBD1 (6 bases). Germline-derived CDR1 and CDR2 are ENHRY and SYGVKD. This CDR3 contains 15 residues. Trimming took off 4 bases at V and 6 bases at J, with 18 bases between the two ends. DNA for the CDR3: TGTGCCATCAGTGGGTCAAGCAGGGGTGGGGATGGCTACACCTTC. Translated, it gives CAISGSSRGGDGYTF.

This clone appeared once. The V and J genes are TRBV2 and TRBJ2-7; possible D gene TRBD1, 6 bases. The CDR3 spans 16 residues. With 1 base removed from V and 3 bases from J, the gap between germline ends came to 16 bases. Germline V gene sequence: CDR1 SNHLY, CDR2 FYNNEI. Here the CDR3 DNA reads TGTGCCAGCAGTGAAGATCTAACAGGGATACTCTACGAGCAGTACTTC. This codes for CASSEDLTGILYEQYF.

On this clone itself: A junction boundary mismatches the germline segment, possibly from a read error. Other DNA sequences within the sample encode an identical CDR3. In nucleotides, the CDR3 is TGTGCCAGCAGCCCCGACAGGGGGCAGTATGAAAAACTATTTTTT. Translating gives CASSPDRGQYEKLFF. The chain employs TRBV9 and TRBJ1-4, with 10 bases that match TRBD1. Per germline, CDR1 SGDLS and CDR2 YYNGEE. The CDR3 is 15 residues long.

The chain employs TRBV18 and TRBJ1-2, with TRBD1 matching 12 bases. Trimming cost V 5 bases and J 7 bases; bases outside gene matches: 8. There are 15 residues in the CDR3. Germline lookup yields CDR1 KGHSH and CDR2 LQKENI. The chain's CDR3 is CASSTGTGGASGYTF. DNA of the CDR3: TGTGCCAGCTCAACAGGGACAGGGGGCGCAAGTGGCTACACCTTC.

This chain uses TRBV25-1 with TRBJ1-1; 9 bases line up with TRBD1. The CDR3 extends over 14 amino acids. Germline CDR1 is MGHDK and CDR2 is SYGVNS. J gave up 0 bases and V 6 bases, and 2 bases lay outside the gene matches. Here the CDR3 reads CASRGQGMNTEAFF. The DNA of the CDR3 is TGTGCCAGCAGGGGACAGGGTATGAACACTGAAGCTTTCTTT.

Here the CDR3 reads CASSLARGGDTDTQYF. The CDR3 bases are TGTGCCAGCAGCTTAGCTCGGGGGGGCGACACTGATACGCAGTATTTT. This chain uses TRBV7-2 with TRBJ2-3; 8 bases agree with TRBD2. Germline V gene sequence: CDR1 SGHTA, CDR2 FQGNSA. After removal of 0 bases from V and 6 bases from J, the junction contained 8 bases not matched to a gene. The CDR3 sequence is 16 residues long.

The chain uses TRBV15 and TRBJ2-5; D might be TRBD1 (6 bases). The end of the DNA is better explained by TRBJ2-7, so the J call may be wrong. Germline CDR1 is LNHNV and CDR2 is YYDKDF (reference sequence). The CDR3 has 15 amino acids. CDR3 bases: TGTGCCACCAGCCGCCAGAGGGGGTCATCCTACGAGCAGTACTTC. Amino acid sequence: CATSRQRGSSYEQYF.

The J gene is TRBJ2-6, the V gene TRBV27; 9 bases are a match to TRBD2. Germline V CDR1 and CDR2: MNHEY, SMNVEV (reference sequence). The V and J ends lost 6 bases and 0 bases, in that order; junction bases with no gene match: 6. CDR3 length equals 17 residues. CDR3: CASRKGGGVSGANVLTF. CDR3 sequence (DNA): TGTGCCAGCAGAAAGGGCGGGGGGGTCTCTGGGGCCAACGTCCTGACTTTC.

This rearrangement joins TRBV7-8 to TRBJ2-7; unclear D gene. The germline V gene has CDR1 SGHVS and CDR2 FQNEAQ. The length of the CDR3 is 13 residues. Trimming pared 0 bases from V and 6 bases from J, leaving 9 bases between. Here the CDR3 DNA reads TGTGCCAGCAGCTTAGCCCCCCTACGCGAGCAGTACTTC. Translation gives CASSLAPLREQYF.